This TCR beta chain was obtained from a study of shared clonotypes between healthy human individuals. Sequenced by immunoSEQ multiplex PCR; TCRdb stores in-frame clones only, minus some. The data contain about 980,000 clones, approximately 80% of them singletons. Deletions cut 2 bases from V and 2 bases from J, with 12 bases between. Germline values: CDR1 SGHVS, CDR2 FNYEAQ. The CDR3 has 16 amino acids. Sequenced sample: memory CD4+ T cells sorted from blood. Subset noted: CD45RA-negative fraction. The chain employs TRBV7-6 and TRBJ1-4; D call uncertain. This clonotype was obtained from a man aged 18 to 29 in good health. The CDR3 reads CASSLNPGKTNEKLFF. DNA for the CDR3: TGTGCCAGCAGCTTAAATCCGGGGAAGACTAATGAAAAACTGTTTTTT. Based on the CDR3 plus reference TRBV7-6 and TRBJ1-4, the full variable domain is GAGVSQSPRYKVTKRGQDVALRCDPISGHVSLYWYRQALGQGPEFLTYFNYEAQQDKSGLPNDRFSAERPEGSISTLTIQRTEQRDSAMYRCASSLNPGKTNEKLFFGSGTQLSVL.